The 19 T cell receptor beta chains below come from one sample, sequenced in a study of identifying expanded T cells in peripheral blood. The table came from immunoSEQ multiplex PCR; TCRdb's copy has only in-frame clones and leaves some out. The repertoire holds 83,000 or so clones, with about nine tenths as singletons. Source material: blood. Source of these receptors: a person aged 18 to 70 in good health.

This sequence joins TRBV5-1 and TRBJ2-3; 8 bases line up with TRBD2. V trimming: 0 bases; J trimming: 2 bases; junction bases outside the gene matches: 8. There are 17 residues in the CDR3. Germline assignment: CDR1 SGHRS and CDR2 YFSETQ. In nucleotides, the CDR3 is TGCGCCAGCAGCTTGGCGGCTAGCGGGCGCCACACAGATACGCAGTATTTT. As protein: CASSLAASGRHTDTQYF.

V is TRBV28 and J is TRBJ2-1; D perhaps matches TRBD1 (6 bases). Germline V gene sequence: CDR1 MDHEN, CDR2 SYDVKM. This CDR3 has 15 residues. Between the trimmed V and J ends, which lost 6 bases and 4 bases, there was a span of 16 bases. CDR3 amino acids: CASSDRDTVYNEQFF. DNA of the CDR3: TGTGCCAGCAGCGATCGGGACACGGTATACAATGAGCAGTTCTTC.

The V and J genes are TRBV15 and TRBJ1-1; D possibly corresponds to TRBD1 (6 bases). V lost 1 base, J lost 1 base, and 10 bases lay in between. The CDR3 totals 15 residues. Germline V gene lookup returns CDR1 LNHNV and CDR2 YYDKDF (reference sequence). This CDR3 is CATSRGATGNTEAFF. CDR3 coding DNA: TGTGCCACCAGCAGAGGCGCGACAGGGAACACTGAAGCTTTCTTT.

The chain is built from TRBV6-1 and TRBJ2-1; 8 bases line up with TRBD2. With 6 bases clipped from V and 9 bases from J, the junction kept 7 bases outside the gene matches. The CDR3 covers 13 residues. Per germline, CDR1 MNHNS and CDR2 SASEGT. CDR3 residues: CASRDSGVLEQFF. The CDR3 DNA reads as TGTGCCAGCAGGGATAGCGGGGTTCTTGAGCAGTTCTTC.

The chain links TRBV2 to TRBJ2-5; 11 bases align to TRBD2. This CDR3 is 15 amino acids long. Germline CDR1 and CDR2: SNHLY and FYNNEI. The ends lost 7 bases at V and 2 bases at J; junction bases unmatched: 6. Written as DNA, the CDR3 is TGTGCCAGCACCCCACTAGCGGGGGTTCAAGAGACCCAGTACTTC. Amino acid sequence: CASTPLAGVQETQYF.

The chain combines TRBV28 with TRBJ2-7; tentatively, D is TRBD1 (5 bases). The ends were cut back, 2 bases at V and 4 bases at J, with 9 bases in the middle. In germline, CDR1 is MDHEN, CDR2 SYDVKM. The CDR3 is made up of 13 amino acids. CDR3: CASSLHRFYEQYF. The CDR3 DNA is TGTGCCAGCAGTTTACACAGGTTTTACGAGCAGTACTTC.

This clone was recorded once. The V gene is TRBV5-1, the J gene TRBJ2-3, with 10 bases aligning to TRBD1. Unmatched junction bases numbered 5, after V lost 5 bases and J lost 2 bases. Germline V gene data show CDR1 as SGHRS and CDR2 as YFSETQ. This CDR3 contains 15 residues. In DNA, the CDR3 is TGCGCCAGCAGACCCGGGACAGGGGCCACAGATACGCAGTATTTT. This sequence encodes CASRPGTGATDTQYF.

This sequence joins TRBV6-5 and TRBJ2-2; D gene unclear. This CDR3 is 11 amino acids long. Germline CDR1 reads MNHEY; CDR2 reads SVGAGI. V was clipped by 2 bases and J by 8 bases, with 3 bases between them. As DNA, the CDR3 is TGTGCCAGCAGTTACGGGGGGGAGCTGTTTTTT. Protein: CASSYGGELFF.

This clone was observed once. The genes are TRBV6-1 and TRBJ2-7, with 10 bases matching TRBD2. The CDR3 loop spans 14 amino acids. Per germline, CDR1 MNHNS and CDR2 SASEGT. Trimming cost V 6 bases and J 3 bases; bases outside gene matches: 5. The CDR3 sequence is CASSITSGNYEQYF. The CDR3, as DNA: TGTGCCAGCAGCATAACTAGCGGGAACTACGAGCAGTACTTC.

J is TRBJ2-1 and V is TRBV6-4; 10 bases line up with TRBD2. With V trimmed by 3 bases and J by 8 bases, 7 bases remained unmatched. Germline-derived CDR1 and CDR2 are MRHNA and SNTAGT. The CDR3 is 15 residues long. The CDR3 DNA follows: TGTGCCAGCAGTGAAGAGCGGGAGGGGACCGATGAGCAGTTCTTC. Protein product: CASSEEREGTDEQFF.

This clone was detected a few times. The chain employs TRBV6-5 and TRBJ2-1, with no clear D. V was cut by 6 bases and J by 3 bases, with 15 bases left in between. The CDR3 extends over 15 amino acids. Per the germline V gene, CDR1 is MNHEY and CDR2 is SVGAGI. CDR3 amino acids: CASSRPWRGYNEQFF. The CDR3 DNA follows: TGTGCCAGCAGCCGACCCTGGCGTGGCTACAATGAGCAGTTCTTC.

The chain uses TRBV4-2 and TRBJ1-5, with a weak D call TRBD1 (6 bases). The CDR3 length is 15 residues. The germline V gene has CDR1 LGHNA and CDR2 YNFKEQ. Trimming shortened V by 3 bases and J by 1 base, and 10 bases separated the two germline ends. The CDR3 loop is CASSQVGQSNQPQHF. The CDR3 DNA follows: TGTGCCAGCAGCCAGGTTGGACAGAGCAATCAGCCCCAGCATTTT.

This clone was seen a single time. The chain is built from TRBV30 and TRBJ2-1; TRBD2 matches 10 bases. Germline assignment: CDR1 GTSNPN and CDR2 SVGIG (reference sequence). This CDR3 spans 14 amino acids. Trimming removed 3 bases from V and 5 bases from J; junction bases left unmatched: 4. The CDR3 coding sequence is TGTGCCTGGAGCACGGGACTAGCGAACAATGAGCAGTTCTTC. This translates into CAWSTGLANNEQFF.

The chain joins TRBV4-1 to TRBJ2-6, with D unclear. The CDR3 has 16 amino acids. Germline CDR1 reads MGHRA; CDR2 reads YSYEKL. The ends were cut back, 2 bases at V and 4 bases at J, with 12 bases in the middle. In nucleotides, the CDR3 is TGCGCCAGCAGCCAAACCGCAGGTACCGGGGCCAACGTCCTGACTTTC. Protein: CASSQTAGTGANVLTF.

The J gene is TRBJ1-1, the V gene TRBV7-3; D gene unclear. Trimming shortened V by 2 bases and J by 8 bases, and 12 bases separated the two germline ends. Germline CDR1 and CDR2: SGHTA and FQGTGA. The CDR3 length is 13 residues. CDR3 bases: TGTGCCAGCAGCTTATTGATGGGAGGGGAAGCTTTCTTT. Protein: CASSLLMGGEAFF.

The J gene is TRBJ2-3, the V gene TRBV5-4; 9 positions match TRBD2. V was clipped by 5 bases and J by 4 bases; unmatched bases: 8. Germline V gene sequence: CDR1 SGHNT, CDR2 YYREEE (reference sequence). The CDR3 extends over 15 amino acids. CDR3 in DNA: TGTGCCAGCAGTTATAGCGGGAGTAGCGCAGATACGCAGTATTTT. This translates into CASSYSGSSADTQYF.

The rearrangement links TRBV18 to TRBJ2-5, with D unclear. CDR3 size: 11 residues. Trimming pared 3 bases from V and 4 bases from J, leaving 3 bases between. Looked up from germline, CDR1 is KGHSH and CDR2 is LQKENI. The DNA for the CDR3 is TGTGCCAGCTCACCGGGAGAGACCCAGTACTTC. This gives the protein CASSPGETQYF.

This chain links TRBV7-8 with TRBJ1-1; the D is unclear. V lost 1 base to trimming and J lost 0 bases, with 12 bases between them. This CDR3 has 16 amino acids. CDR1 and CDR2 (germline): SGHVS, FQNEAQ. In nucleotides, the CDR3 is TGTGCCAGCAGCTTAGGCGAAAGGTATATGAACACTGAAGCTTTCTTT. Translation: CASSLGERYMNTEAFF.

This clone has a handful of counts. The CDR3 loop reads CASSERQERSYNSPLHF. The CDR3 DNA reads TGTGCCAGCAGCGAGAGGCAGGAGAGGTCCTATAATTCACCCCTCCACTTT. The rearrangement uses TRBV9 and TRBJ1-6; D unclear. Trimming shortened V by 3 bases and J by 1 base, and 14 bases separated the two germline ends. Germline loops: CDR1 SGDLS, CDR2 YYNGEE. This CDR3 is built from 17 residues. The full variable domain, with the rest looked up from reference TRBV9 and TRBJ1-6, is DSGVTQTPKHLITATGQRVTLRCSPRSGDLSVYWYQQSLDQGLQFLIQYYNGEERAKGNILERFSAQQFPDLHSELNLSSLELGDSALYFCASSERQERSYNSPLHFGNGTRLTVT.